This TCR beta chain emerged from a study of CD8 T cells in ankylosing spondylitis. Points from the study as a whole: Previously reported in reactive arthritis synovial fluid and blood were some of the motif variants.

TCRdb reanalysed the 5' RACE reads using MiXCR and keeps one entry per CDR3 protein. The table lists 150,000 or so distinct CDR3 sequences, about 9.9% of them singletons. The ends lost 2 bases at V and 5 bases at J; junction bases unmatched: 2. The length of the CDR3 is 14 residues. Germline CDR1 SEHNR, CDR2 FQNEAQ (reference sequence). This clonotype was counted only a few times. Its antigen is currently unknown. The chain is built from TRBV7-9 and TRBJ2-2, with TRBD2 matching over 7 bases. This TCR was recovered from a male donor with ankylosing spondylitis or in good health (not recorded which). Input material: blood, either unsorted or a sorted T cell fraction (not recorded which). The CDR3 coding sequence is TGTGCCAGCAGCTTAAGCGGGGAGACCGGGGAGCTGTTTTTT. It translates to CASSLSGETGELFF.